The rows below give T cell receptor beta chains drawn from one sample of a study of regulatory T cells in long-lasting Graves disease. TCRdb itself ran the multiplex PCR reads through MiXCR, one entry per CDR3 protein. The profile shows hundreds of thousands of distinct CDR3 sequences, less than 25% of them singletons. Source: peripheral blood mononuclear cells (PBMCs), taken when the disease was refractory, from a patient treated with antithyroid drugs. The receptor set was obtained from a female donor with Graves disease. CDR3s include the opening cysteine and the closing phenylalanine or tryptophan. The order of the fields is D gene, V gene, clone size, J gene, CDR3 protein, CDR3 DNA. The D gene is left open where the match is weak. The size field is filled for only some rows; it gives once, few, many or a size class.

d_gene: TRBD1
v_gene: TRBV10-3
abundance: NA
j_gene: TRBJ1-2
CDR3aa: CAITMDRNYGYTF
CDR3nt: TGTGCCATCACCATGGACAGGAACTATGGCTACACCTTC

d_gene: NA
v_gene: TRBV29-1
abundance: few
j_gene: TRBJ1-6
CDR3aa: CSVSIGWERALHF
CDR3nt: TGCAGCGTTTCCATTGGTTGGGAAAGGGCCCTCCACTTT

d_gene: NA
v_gene: TRBV6-5
abundance: NA
j_gene: TRBJ2-2
CDR3aa: CASSWGERELFF
CDR3nt: TGTGCCAGCAGTTGGGGGGAGAGGGAGCTGTTTTTT

d_gene: NA
v_gene: TRBV12-3/TRBV12-4
abundance: many
j_gene: TRBJ1-5
CDR3aa: CASSWGTMGNQPQHF
CDR3nt: TGTGCCAGCAGTTGGGGGACAATGGGCAATCAGCCCCAGCATTTT

d_gene: TRBD1
v_gene: TRBV7-9
abundance: many
j_gene: TRBJ1-1
CDR3aa: CASSSRQGVIVDTEAFF
CDR3nt: TGTGCCAGCAGCTCTAGACAGGGGGTTATAGTCGACACTGAAGCTTTCTTT

d_gene: TRBD2
v_gene: TRBV11-2
abundance: NA
j_gene: TRBJ2-3
CDR3aa: CASSPWTSSSTDTQYF
CDR3nt: TGTGCCAGCAGCCCCTGGACTAGCTCTAGCACAGATACGCAGTATTTT

d_gene: NA
v_gene: TRBV12-3/TRBV12-4
abundance: many
j_gene: TRBJ1-2
CDR3aa: CASSLGGEFTF
CDR3nt: TGTGCCAGCAGTTTGGGGGGCGAATTCACCTTC

d_gene: NA
v_gene: TRBV7-2
abundance: NA
j_gene: TRBJ1-1
CDR3aa: CASSPNWEAFF
CDR3nt: TGTGCCAGCAGCCCAAATTGGGAAGCTTTCTTT

d_gene: NA
v_gene: TRBV6-1
abundance: many
j_gene: TRBJ2-5
CDR3aa: CASRLTGQPGETQYF
CDR3nt: TGTGCCAGCAGATTAACCGGACAACCCGGAGAGACCCAGTACTTC

d_gene: TRBD2
v_gene: TRBV28
abundance: NA
j_gene: TRBJ2-1
CDR3aa: CASGSGGVPYNEQFF
CDR3nt: TGTGCCAGCGGGTCGGGAGGGGTGCCCTACAATGAGCAGTTCTTC

d_gene: NA
v_gene: TRBV27
abundance: many
j_gene: TRBJ1-5
CDR3aa: CASSLLGRANQPQHF
CDR3nt: TGTGCCAGCAGTTTATTGGGCAGGGCCAATCAGCCCCAGCATTTT

d_gene: TRBD1
v_gene: TRBV7-9
abundance: few
j_gene: TRBJ1-2
CDR3aa: CASSRQGSEGYTF
CDR3nt: TGTGCCAGCAGCCGACAGGGATCGGAGGGCTACACCTTC

d_gene: TRBD1
v_gene: TRBV6-5
abundance: many
j_gene: TRBJ2-7
CDR3aa: CASSYPGTGEDRVFMSYEQYF
CDR3nt: TGTGCCAGCAGTTATCCCGGGACAGGGGAAGACAGGGTGTTTATGTCCTACGAGCAGTACTTC

d_gene: TRBD1
v_gene: TRBV2
abundance: many
j_gene: TRBJ1-6
CDR3aa: CASRDRASPLHF
CDR3nt: TGTGCCAGCAGAGACAGGGCATCACCCCTCCACTTT

d_gene: TRBD1
v_gene: TRBV3-1
abundance: many
j_gene: TRBJ1-3
CDR3aa: CASSQTTGSGNTIYF
CDR3nt: TGTGCCAGCAGCCAAACGACAGGGTCTGGAAACACCATATATTTT

d_gene: TRBD1
v_gene: TRBV24-1
abundance: many
j_gene: TRBJ1-1
CDR3aa: CATSDAYDRGNTEAFF
CDR3nt: TGTGCCACCAGTGATGCATACGACAGGGGGAACACTGAAGCTTTCTTT

d_gene: NA
v_gene: TRBV15
abundance: NA
j_gene: TRBJ2-7
CDR3aa: CATSSAINRDRNIQQYF
CDR3nt: TGTGCCACCAGCAGTGCGATTAACCGGGACCGAAATATTCAGCAGTACTTC

d_gene: TRBD1
v_gene: TRBV6-2/TRBV6-3
abundance: NA
j_gene: TRBJ2-7
CDR3aa: CASSSHLGQENYEQYF
CDR3nt: TGTGCCAGCAGTTCACACTTGGGACAGGAAAACTACGAGCAGTACTTC

d_gene: TRBD1
v_gene: TRBV7-2
abundance: many
j_gene: TRBJ2-5
CDR3aa: CASSLGARWDRGQETQYF
CDR3nt: TGTGCCAGCAGCTTAGGCGCCCGGTGGGACAGGGGGCAAGAGACCCAGTACTTC

d_gene: TRBD1
v_gene: TRBV29-1
abundance: NA
j_gene: TRBJ2-2
CDR3aa: CSVGQGVNTGELFF
CDR3nt: TGCAGCGTTGGACAGGGGGTTAACACCGGGGAGCTGTTTTTT

d_gene: TRBD1
v_gene: TRBV29-1
abundance: few
j_gene: TRBJ2-7
CDR3aa: CSVEDPDRGLYEQYF
CDR3nt: TGCAGCGTTGAAGATCCGGACAGGGGTCTCTACGAGCAGTACTTC

d_gene: NA
v_gene: TRBV11-2
abundance: NA
j_gene: TRBJ2-1
CDR3aa: CASTQTDNEQFF
CDR3nt: TGTGCCAGCACCCAAACGGACAATGAGCAGTTCTTC

d_gene: TRBD2
v_gene: TRBV29-1
abundance: many
j_gene: TRBJ2-7
CDR3aa: CSVTSGPPYEQYF
CDR3nt: TGCAGCGTTACTAGCGGGCCTCCCTACGAGCAGTACTTC

d_gene: NA
v_gene: TRBV5-6
abundance: NA
j_gene: TRBJ1-1
CDR3aa: CASSLEGGGYSTEAFF
CDR3nt: TGTGCCAGCAGCTTGGAAGGGGGGGGTTATAGCACTGAAGCTTTCTTT

d_gene: NA
v_gene: TRBV29-1
abundance: few
j_gene: TRBJ2-7
CDR3aa: CSVVSAYEQYF
CDR3nt: TGCAGCGTTGTATCCGCTTACGAGCAGTACTTC

d_gene: NA
v_gene: TRBV7-9
abundance: few
j_gene: TRBJ1-1
CDR3aa: CASTTETMNTEAFF
CDR3nt: TGTGCCAGCACCACAGAAACGATGAACACTGAAGCTTTCTTT